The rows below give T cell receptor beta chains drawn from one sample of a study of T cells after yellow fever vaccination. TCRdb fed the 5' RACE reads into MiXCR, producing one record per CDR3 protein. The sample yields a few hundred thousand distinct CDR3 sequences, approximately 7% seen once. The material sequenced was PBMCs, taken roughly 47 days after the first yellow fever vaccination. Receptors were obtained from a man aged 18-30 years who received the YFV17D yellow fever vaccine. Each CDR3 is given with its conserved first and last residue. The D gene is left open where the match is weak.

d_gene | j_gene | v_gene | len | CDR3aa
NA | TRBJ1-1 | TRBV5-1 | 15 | CASRIRGAGNTEAFF
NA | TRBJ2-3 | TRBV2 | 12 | CASCWEPHTQYF
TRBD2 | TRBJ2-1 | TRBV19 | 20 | CASSSDPGLAGPSSYNEQFF
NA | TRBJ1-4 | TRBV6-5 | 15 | CASSRGLGGNEKLFF
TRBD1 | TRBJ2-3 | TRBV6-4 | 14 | CASSDGQGADTQYF
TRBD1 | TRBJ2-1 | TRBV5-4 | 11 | CASIQGAEQFF
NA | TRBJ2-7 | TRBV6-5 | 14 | CASSYSGPPYEQYF
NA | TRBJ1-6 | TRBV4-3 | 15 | CASSQEGRTNSPLHF
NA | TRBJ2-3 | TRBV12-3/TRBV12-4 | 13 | CASSFNAIGTQYF
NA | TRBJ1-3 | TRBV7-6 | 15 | CASSLLRGGRNTIYF
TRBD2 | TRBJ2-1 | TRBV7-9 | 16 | CASSLAHGGGYNEQFF